These 9 T cell receptor beta chains share one sample of origin, sequenced in a study of cytomegalovirus exposure and HLA in healthy donors. Clones were sequenced by immunoSEQ multiplex PCR, and TCRdb holds only the in-frame ones, with some missing. The sample records some 330,000 clones, 86% being singletons. The specimen sequenced was PBMCs. These TCRs come from a woman younger than 30 in good health and CMV-seronegative.

This sequence joins TRBV27 and TRBJ2-1; TRBD2 agrees at 11 bases. V lost 4 bases to trimming and J lost 0 bases; unmatched junction nucleotides: 5. The CDR3 is made up of 17 amino acids. CDR1 is MNHEY and CDR2 is SMNVEV in the germline V gene (reference sequence). CDR3 sequence: CASSSVLAGGSYNEQFF. CDR3 coding DNA: TGTGCCAGCAGTTCCGTCCTAGCGGGAGGCTCCTACAATGAGCAGTTCTTC.

This clone was counted once. This sample also contains other DNA sequences that code for the same CDR3. CDR3 amino acids: CASSLSGGYGYTF. Written as DNA, the CDR3 is TGTGCCAGCAGTTTATCCGGGGGCTATGGCTACACCTTC. The chain joins TRBV28 to TRBJ1-2; D is possibly TRBD1 (5 bases). Trimming pared 1 base from V and 4 bases from J, leaving 7 bases between. The CDR3 runs to 13 residues. Germline V gene sequence: CDR1 MDHEN, CDR2 SYDVKM.

This clone was seen a handful of times. This chain joins TRBV27 and TRBJ2-7; TRBD2 is a possible D gene (6 bases). Trimming took off 8 bases at V and 6 bases at J, with 14 bases between the two ends. The CDR3 loop spans 12 amino acids. CDR1 MNHEY and CDR2 SMNVEV come from the germline V gene (reference sequence). CDR3 sequence (DNA): TGTGCCAGCGAAGGGAGGTCCGGCGAGCAGTACTTC. This encodes CASEGRSGEQYF.

The V gene is TRBV4-1, the J gene TRBJ2-5; D might be TRBD2 (6 bases). Per germline, CDR1 MGHRA and CDR2 YSYEKL. This CDR3 contains 17 residues. The V end lost 0 bases, the J end lost 4 bases, and 18 bases lay between the germline ends. CDR3 residues: CASSQDWASVGRETQYF. The CDR3 DNA is TGCGCCAGCAGCCAAGATTGGGCTAGCGTTGGGCGAGAGACCCAGTACTTC.

The chain uses TRBV6-5 and TRBJ1-5, with D unresolved. V lost 3 bases and J 6 bases, leaving 9 bases between the germline ends. Germline V CDR1 and CDR2: MNHEY, SVGAGI. There are 13 residues in the CDR3. The CDR3 nucleotides read TGTGCCAGCAGTTATGAACGGGGTCAGCCCCAGCATTTT. It is translated as CASSYERGQPQHF.

V usage is TRBV5-6 and J usage is TRBJ2-3; D call uncertain. The CDR3 is 13 amino acids. Germline V lookup: CDR1 SGHDT, CDR2 YYEEEE. V was clipped by 4 bases and J by 1 base, with 7 bases between them. The CDR3, as DNA: TGTGCCAGCAGCCCGGCGGGCACAGATACGCAGTATTTT. Encoded protein: CASSPAGTDTQYF. Drawing the rest from reference TRBV5-6 and TRBJ2-3, the complete variable domain is DAGVTQSPTHLIKTRGQQVTLRCSPKSGHDTVSWYQQALGQGPQFIFQYYEEEERQRGNFPDRFSGHQFPNYSSELNVNALLLGDSALYLCASSPAGTDTQYFGPGTRLTVL.

This chain joins TRBV5-4 and TRBJ2-1; D call uncertain. Germline V lookup: CDR1 SGHNT, CDR2 YYREEE (reference sequence). Trimming cost V 4 bases and J 8 bases, with 10 bases left between them. The CDR3 covers 12 residues. The CDR3 bases are TGTGCCAGCAGCCCGTTGGGCGATGAGCAGTTCTTC. The encoded protein is CASSPLGDEQFF.

For the CDR3, the DNA is TGTGCCATCAGTGATCCCGGGACAGGGGACACCGGGGAGCTGTTTTTT. This sequence encodes CAISDPGTGDTGELFF. This chain connects TRBV10-3 to TRBJ2-2, with 10 bases aligning to TRBD1. The germline V gene encodes CDR1 ENHRY and CDR2 SYGVKD. This CDR3 region has 16 residues. Unmatched junction bases numbered 4, after V lost 3 bases and J lost 3 bases.

The rearrangement links TRBV6-4 to TRBJ1-2, with a weak D call TRBD1 (6 bases). The ends were cut back, 5 bases at V and 2 bases at J, with 12 bases in the middle. Looked up from germline, CDR1 is MRHNA and CDR2 is SNTAGT. The CDR3 has 14 residues. The CDR3 nucleotides are TGTGCCAGCAGTCCATCCAGGGGCAACTATGGCTACACCTTC. Protein: CASSPSRGNYGYTF.